This TCR beta chain was recorded in a study of CD8 T cells in Susac syndrome (dated by TCRdb to the late 2010s). Describing the broader study: Of the Susac syndrome patients who were sequenced, over five had clinically active disease and 8 or 9 were in clinical remission. At blood withdrawal, Susac syndrome patients were therapy-naive, treated with corticosteroids (with IVIg additionally given to some), or treated with IVIg alone. Whether CD8+ T cell activation and differentiation in Susac syndrome was antigen driven was tested using repertoire sequencing.

Here is what the overall study found, with its caveats: In the CD4+ T cell repertoire of Susac syndrome patients, clonal expansion was not detected. The TCR sequencing and HLA analysis was acknowledged to have included a relatively small number of individuals.

11 amino acids form the CDR3, both terminal residues included. Just the 33-base CDR3 DNA is kept, in frame starting at base 1. The trim is 4 bases for V and 3 bases for J, with a gap of 7 bases between the germline ends. CDR1 is given as SQVTM and CDR2 as ANQGSEA, both from the germline V gene. Peripheral blood CD8+ and CD4+ T cells from healthy donors, Susac syndrome patients and multiple sclerosis patients were profiled by high-throughput TCR beta sequencing. The Susac syndrome patients fulfilled recently defined diagnostic criteria for definite or probable disease. Bulk CD8+ and CD4+ T cells were purified by magnetic negative isolation, while CD8+ TEMRA cells were enriched using FACS. Blood was drawn into EDTA tubes, processed within 24 hours, and PBMCs were isolated by density gradient centrifugation. PBMCs intended for TCR sequencing were frozen in liquid nitrogen and were later thawed in a 37 degrees C water bath. The sorted or isolated CD4+, CD8+ and CD8+ TEMRA cells had a purity of 90% or higher.

RNA was extracted using the RNeasy kit, and 0.5 to 1 microgram was reverse transcribed with random hexamers. The immunoSEQ multiplex PCR assay, which covers 54 Vbeta and 13 Jbeta segments, was used to amplify TCR beta CDR3 regions. PCR amplification bias was corrected using a synthetic template baseline for primer optimization and computational correction. As for how the authors treated the data: Reads were assigned to V, D and J genes according to IMGT and analyzed in immunoSEQ Analyzer, with only productive sequences retained. To calculate clonality, Shannon entropy was normalized by log2 of the number of productive unique sequences and then subtracted from one. Public and private clones were assessed among the 100 most prevalent clones of each patient and control. Clones were defined as Susac-specific when absent from the healthy and MS cohorts, from approximately 970 published viral clones and from other ImmuneACCESS disease sequences. The raw public reads went through TCRdb reprocessing: fastp at Q25, MiXCR clone calling, in-frame beta chains kept. Rows are combined by CDR3 protein, so each entry shows the most common genes and DNA. The V and J calls were determined by TCRdb, not by the authors. In all, the sample holds some 77,000 distinct CDR3 sequences, and 90% to 95% of those were seen once. The ten largest make up approximately 0.52% of the sample.

Concerning this clonotype: This receptor's antigen is unknown. Given the absence of the conserved phenylalanine or tryptophan at the CDR3 end, a read error is likely.

Input material: CD4+ T cells from PBMCs. The receptor chain draws on TRBV29-1 and TRBJ2-7, and perhaps TRBD1 as D gene, on 5 matching bases. The receptor's source is a human donor with Susac syndrome. The DNA sequence is TGCAGCGTTGCGGACATCTACGAGCAGTACCTC. It translates as CSVADIYEQYL.